Each of the 22 T cell receptor beta chains below was sequenced from the same sample in a study of blood T cell repertoires in COVID-19. Sequencing was performed with immunoSEQ multiplex PCR; in TCRdb, only in-frame clones are kept and a portion is missing. Of about 100,000 clones detected, 75% to 95% appear once; the ten largest clones hold 1% to 1.5%. Material: peripheral blood. Source of these receptors: a woman in her thirties with acute or convalescent COVID-19.

The chain is built from TRBV5-4 and TRBJ2-5; TRBD2 matches 7 bases. CDR1 is SGHNT, CDR2 YYREEE, per germline (reference sequence). This CDR3 has 16 amino acids. V lost 4 bases, J lost 7 bases, and 16 bases stayed unmatched. CDR3 in DNA: TGTGCCAGCAGCCCCTGGGGAGGGGTCTTTAGTTGGACCCAGTACTTC. Translation gives CASSPWGGVFSWTQYF.

This clone has a handful of counts. The CDR3 DNA sequence: TGTGCCAGCAGTTACTCGCGGGGGGCTAATGAAAAACTGTTTTTT. The encoded protein is CASSYSRGANEKLFF. This chain connects TRBV6-5 to TRBJ1-4; tentatively, D is TRBD1 (5 bases). Trimming took off 0 bases at V and 3 bases at J, with 8 bases between the two ends. The germline gives CDR1 MNHEY, CDR2 SVGAGI. The CDR3 extends over 15 amino acids.

The rearrangement links TRBV7-2 to TRBJ2-1; no definite D call. Germline CDR1 reads SGHTA; CDR2 reads FQGNSA. This CDR3 comprises 13 residues. The V gene lost 1 base and the J gene lost 10 bases, with 11 bases spanning the gap. CDR3 bases: TGTGCCAGCAGCTTAGGGGCATCACAGGAGCAGTTCTTC. It is translated as CASSLGASQEQFF.

This clone was recorded only once. The V and J genes are TRBV11-2 and TRBJ2-6, with D perhaps matching TRBD1 (6 bases). Germline V gives CDR1 SGHAT, CDR2 FQNNGV. This CDR3 spans 17 amino acids. V was trimmed by 3 bases and J by 0 bases, leaving 12 bases between them. The CDR3 is CASSLPGTFSGANVLTF. The CDR3 DNA is TGTGCCAGCAGCTTGCCAGGGACATTCTCTGGGGCCAACGTCCTGACTTTC.

V usage is TRBV28 and J usage is TRBJ1-5, with 10 bases identical to TRBD1. V lost 5 bases, J lost 5 bases, and 9 bases stayed unmatched. This CDR3 is 16 amino acids long. Germline values: CDR1 MDHEN, CDR2 SYDVKM. The CDR3 region is CASSPIGQGGDQPQHF. The CDR3 nucleotides are TGTGCCAGCAGTCCAATCGGACAGGGGGGGGATCAGCCCCAGCATTTT.

This chain joins TRBV6-5 and TRBJ2-3; 8 positions agree with TRBD2. The CDR3 length is 15 residues. Germline values: CDR1 MNHEY, CDR2 SVGAGI. Unmatched junction bases numbered 8, after V lost 6 bases and J lost 3 bases. CDR3 sequence (DNA): TGTGCCAGCAGACAGATCGGGGGGGGGACAGATACGCAGTATTTT. Translating gives CASRQIGGGTDTQYF.

V and J are TRBV30 and TRBJ1-2; no firm D call. CDR3 size: 13 residues. The germline V gene has CDR1 GTSNPN and CDR2 SVGIG (reference sequence). With 0 bases removed from V and 4 bases from J, the gap between germline ends came to 9 bases. CDR3 coding DNA: TGTGCCTGGAGTGTTGCAGGATTCTATGGCTACACCTTC. This sequence encodes CAWSVAGFYGYTF.

This clone was seen only a few times. The chain has TRBV5-4 and TRBJ2-7; D may be TRBD2 (5 bases). Trimming pared 0 bases from V and 3 bases from J, leaving 7 bases between. The germline gives CDR1 SGHNT, CDR2 YYREEE (reference sequence). The CDR3 is made up of 13 amino acids. Here the CDR3 reads CASSLAGNYEQYF. Written as DNA, the CDR3 is TGTGCCAGCAGCTTGGCCGGGAACTACGAGCAGTACTTC.

The chain joins TRBV4-1 to TRBJ1-5, with a possible D match to TRBD1 (6 bases). The V gene lost 5 bases and the J gene lost 4 bases, with 12 bases spanning the gap. Germline loops: CDR1 MGHRA, CDR2 YSYEKL. This CDR3 comprises 14 residues. The CDR3 loop is CASSDTGRNQPQHF. The CDR3 bases are TGCGCCAGCAGCGATACAGGGAGAAATCAGCCCCAGCATTTT.

This sequence joins TRBV10-3 and TRBJ2-7; D possibly corresponds to TRBD2 (7 bases). This CDR3 is built from 16 residues. Germline CDR1 ENHRY, CDR2 SYGVKD. Trimming pared 0 bases from V and 3 bases from J, leaving 15 bases between. The DNA of the CDR3 is TGTGCCATCAGTGAGTCGAAGGTAGGGGGGGGCTACGAGCAGTACTTC. Amino acid sequence: CAISESKVGGGYEQYF.

Concerning this clone itself: At one end, the junction sequence differs from germline, possibly due to a read error. This sequence joins TRBV2 and TRBJ1-2; D gene ambiguous. This CDR3 region has 11 residues. The V gene's germline CDR1 is SNHLY and CDR2 FYNNEI. CDR3 amino acids: CGEGGSNGYTF. CDR3 DNA sequence: TGCGGTGAGGGAGGCTCGAATGGCTACACCTTC.

V is TRBV28 and J is TRBJ1-2, with 7 positions matching TRBD1. The CDR3 extends over 14 amino acids. Germline V gene lookup returns CDR1 MDHEN and CDR2 SYDVKM. The J segment lost 4 bases and the V segment lost 5 bases, leaving 7 bases of the junction unmatched. The CDR3 sequence is CASSRDRNFYGYTF. The CDR3 coding sequence is TGTGCCAGCAGTCGGGACAGAAACTTCTATGGCTACACCTTC.

The chain recombines TRBV6-1 with TRBJ2-2, with 7 nucleotides matching TRBD2. This CDR3 region has 17 residues. V lost 4 bases, J lost 7 bases, and 15 bases stayed unmatched. Per the germline V gene, CDR1 is MNHNS and CDR2 is SASEGT. CDR3 region: CASSAGTGGRWGGELFF. In DNA, the CDR3 is TGTGCCAGCAGTGCAGGGACGGGAGGCCGCTGGGGCGGGGAGCTGTTTTTT.

The chain has TRBV3-1 (or the pseudogene TRBV3-2) and TRBJ2-2, with D maybe TRBD1 (6 bases). Deletions cut 3 bases from V and 4 bases from J, with 15 bases between. Per the germline V gene, CDR1 is LGHDT and CDR2 is YNNKEL (reference sequence). This CDR3 has 16 residues. The CDR3 DNA reads as TGTGCCAGCAGCCATCAAGGACAGACAATCACCGGGGAGCTGTTTTTT. It translates to CASSHQGQTITGELFF.

The chain recombines TRBV30 with TRBJ1-6; no reliable D call. CDR1 is GTSNPN and CDR2 is SVGIG in the germline V gene (reference sequence). The CDR3 totals 15 residues. V shed 2 bases and J shed 7 bases, with 15 bases lying between them. The CDR3 bases are TGTGCCTGGAGTCCACACCTCGGGTACAATTCACCCCTCCACTTT. Its translation is CAWSPHLGYNSPLHF.

This clone was counted once. The chain joins TRBV15 to TRBJ2-5, with 11 bases matching TRBD2. V was clipped by 1 base and J by 5 bases; unmatched bases: 0. Germline V lookup: CDR1 LNHNV, CDR2 YYDKDF (reference sequence). There are 14 residues in the CDR3. The CDR3 protein is CATSRGTSGETQYF. The CDR3 DNA follows: TGTGCCACCAGCAGAGGGACTAGCGGGGAGACCCAGTACTTC.

The J gene is TRBJ2-7, the V gene TRBV28; 9 bases line up with TRBD2. CDR3 size: 17 residues. Germline CDR1 reads MDHEN; CDR2 reads SYDVKM. V lost 4 bases to trimming and J lost 1 base; unmatched junction nucleotides: 11. The CDR3 coding sequence is TGTGCCAGCAGTTCCTTCGGAGCGGGAGGACGTTCCTACGAGCAGTACTTC. Translating it yields CASSSFGAGGRSYEQYF. Filled out from reference TRBV28 and TRBJ2-7, the complete variable domain reads DVKVTQSSRYLVKRTGEKVFLECVQDMDHENMFWYRQDPGLGLRLIYFSYDVKMKEKGDIPEGYSVSREKKERFSLILESASTNQTSMYLCASSSFGAGGRSYEQYFGPGTRLTVT.

This clone was seen only once. The rearrangement joins TRBV30 to TRBJ2-1; no firm D call. The germline V gene encodes CDR1 GTSNPN and CDR2 SVGIG (reference sequence). The CDR3 loop spans 14 amino acids. V was trimmed by 1 base and J by 6 bases, leaving 13 bases between them. The CDR3 bases are TGTGCCTGGAGTGGCTATCCGGGTATCAATGAGCAGTTCTTC. This gives the protein CAWSGYPGINEQFF.

The chain is built from TRBV2 and TRBJ2-7, with 9 bases lining up with TRBD1. Germline assignment: CDR1 SNHLY and CDR2 FYNNEI. The CDR3 runs 15 residues. V gave up 6 bases and J gave up 1 base; unmatched junction bases: 7. CDR3 residues: CASRSQTGGSYEQYF. The DNA of the CDR3 is TGTGCCAGCAGATCTCAGACAGGGGGGTCCTACGAGCAGTACTTC.

The chain carries TRBV6-4 and TRBJ2-3; the match to TRBD2 covers 10 bases. The length of the CDR3 is 16 residues. From germline, CDR1 is MRHNA and CDR2 SNTAGT. With 2 bases clipped from V and 7 bases from J, the junction kept 9 bases outside the gene matches. CDR3 in DNA: TGTGCCAGCAGTGACCAAAGCGGGAGGGGAATAAATACGCAGTATTTT. It specifies CASSDQSGRGINTQYF.

The rearrangement links TRBV21-1 to TRBJ2-4; no check of the table's D call, TRBD1, against the DNA was made. TRBV21-1 is reported as a pseudogene. This CDR3 comprises 18 residues. CDR3 sequence reads: CASSKGTGDQLAKNIQYF. The DNA for the CDR3 is TGTGCCAGCAGCAAAGGGACAGGGGATCAGCTAGCCAAAAACATTCAGTACTTC.

The genes are TRBV18 and TRBJ1-5; D ambiguous. The ends were cut back, 3 bases at V and 3 bases at J, with 6 bases in the middle. Germline CDR1 reads KGHSH; CDR2 reads LQKENI. The CDR3 loop spans 13 amino acids. The CDR3 nucleotides are TGTGCCAGCTCACCCCAAATCAATCAGCCCCAGCATTTT. It yields the protein CASSPQINQPQHF.